This T cell receptor beta chain was recovered during a study of blood T cell repertoires in COVID-19 (TCRdb year 2020). Looking at the study overall: The collaborator samples originated in the United States, Italy and Spain and spanned the acute and convalescent phases of COVID-19. Samples were obtained from the ongoing ImmuneRACE study (first 160 participants) and from 1,254 subjects provided by 6 global collaborators. Where available, HLA class I and class II types were obtained from metadata supplied by the sample provider rather than from assay-based typing. The dataset comprised deeply sampled blood TCRbeta repertoires from subjects exposed to, actively infected with, or recovered from COVID-19. The repertoires were made available in a free public database intended to serve as a resource for research on the immune response to SARS-CoV-2. Sample metadata almost always included a de-identified subject ID, COVID-19 status, age in years and sex. The prospective study material was composed of cDNA or gDNA derived from T cells, B-cell-depleted T cells, or PBMCs. The paper's findings and limits, for the study overall: The quantity of clinical and demographic metadata differed by source and by participant and was supplied without curation.

Including the terminal cysteine and phenylalanine, the CDR3 comprises 16 residues. Here the CDR3 DNA is all that survives: 48 bases in frame from base 1. Looking up the germline V gene yields CDR1 SGDLS and CDR2 YYNGEE. Compared with germline, V lacks 3 bases and J lacks 6 bases; bases without a gene match: 9. Details on this clone: Its antigen is still unknown. No much larger clonotype is one base removed from it; base qualities were not supplied.

The collaborating institutions used their own protocols to collect whole blood in K2EDTA tubes. For TCRbeta analysis, collaborators shipped samples as frozen whole blood, isolated PBMCs, or DNA extracted from either of those sample types. The immunoSEQ Assay, a bias-controlled multiplex PCR, was used to amplify TCRbeta CDR3 regions from genomic DNA. The authors' pipeline ran thus. Within the assay, amplification of reference gene primers was used to estimate how many nucleated cells each sample contained. To quantify the absolute abundance of each unique TCRbeta CDR3 rearrangement, sequence reads were collapsed and filtered. For each sample, productive Simpson clonality was calculated as the square root of Simpson's diversity index across productive rearrangements. TCRdb re-hosts the immuneACCESS table, in-frame sequences only. Its copies lack some clones; in the studies checked, an unresolved V gene accounts for under half of them, and the cause for the rest is not known. V and J calls and clone size follow that table, whereas D and trimming were derived from the DNA. This sample lists about 240,000 clones; roughly 86% were detected once. The ten largest clones capture about 4% of the sample.

The sequencing sample was made of peripheral blood. The sequence came from a man aged 45-60 years with acute or convalescent COVID-19. The chain uses TRBV9 and TRBJ1-2; TRBD1 matches 12 bases in the middle. The CDR3 here reads CASSADGGQGANGYTF. The bases read TGTGCCAGCAGCGCCGACGGGGGACAGGGGGCGAATGGCTACACCTTC.